The entry below gives a single TCR beta chain sequence along with its context. Its antigen remains unknown. Controls came from buffy coats of healthy blood donors. The germline gives CDR1 SGHVS, CDR2 FQNEAQ. Trimming cost V 2 bases and J 9 bases; bases outside gene matches: 10. CDR3 length: 15 residues. The record originates from a study of STAT5B mutations in CD4+ large granular lymphocyte leukemia. Study observations and caveats: Without HLA matching, higher CD4+ than CD8+ T-LGLL clonality could reflect small sample size. 8/27 top patient clones versus 2/35 control clones were TRBV06-family.

Assay: immunoSEQ multiplex PCR; the TCRdb copy retains only in-frame clones and omits some. The sample holds 20,000 to 25,000 clones, 70% to 80% seen once. The chain is built from TRBV7-8 and TRBJ2-1, with 7 bases that match TRBD2. The sample comprised CD4+ T cells from blood buffy coats. This receptor was taken from a human donor in good health. The CDR3 bases are TGTGCCAGCAGCTTAAGGCGGCGGGAGAGGGGTGAGCAGTTCTTC. It yields the protein CASSLRRRERGEQFF.